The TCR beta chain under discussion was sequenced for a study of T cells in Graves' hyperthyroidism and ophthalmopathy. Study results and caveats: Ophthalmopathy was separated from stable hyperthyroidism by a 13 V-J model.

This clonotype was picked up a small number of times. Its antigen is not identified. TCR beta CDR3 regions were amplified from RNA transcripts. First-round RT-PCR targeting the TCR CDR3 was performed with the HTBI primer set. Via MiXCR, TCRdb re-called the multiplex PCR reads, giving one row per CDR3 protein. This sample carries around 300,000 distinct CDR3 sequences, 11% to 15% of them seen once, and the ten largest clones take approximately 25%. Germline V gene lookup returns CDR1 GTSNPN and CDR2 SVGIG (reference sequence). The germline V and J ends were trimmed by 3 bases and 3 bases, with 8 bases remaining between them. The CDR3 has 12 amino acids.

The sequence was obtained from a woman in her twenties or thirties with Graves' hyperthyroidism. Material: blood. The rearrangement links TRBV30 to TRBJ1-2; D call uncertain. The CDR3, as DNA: TGTGCCTGGAGGATGACGGACTATGGCTACACCTTC. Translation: CAWRMTDYGYTF.